This TCR beta chain was recorded in a study of blood T cell repertoires in COVID-19 (dated by TCRdb to 2020 to 2021). As for the study more broadly: Samples from collaborators originated in the United States, Italy and Spain and spanned both the acute and convalescent phases of COVID-19. The prospective study material was composed of cDNA or gDNA derived from T cells, B-cell-depleted T cells, or PBMCs. The dataset comprised deeply sampled blood TCRbeta repertoires from subjects exposed to, actively infected with, or recovered from COVID-19. The repertoires were made available in a free public database intended to serve as a resource for research on the immune response to SARS-CoV-2. Samples were obtained from the ongoing ImmuneRACE study (first 160 participants) and from 1,000 to 1,500 subjects provided by 6 global collaborators. The sample metadata nearly always contained a de-identified subject ID, COVID-19 status, age in years and sex. HLA class I and class II types, where available, came from metadata supplied by the sample provider rather than from assay-based typing.

TCRbeta CDR3 regions were amplified from genomic DNA by means of the immunoSEQ Assay, a bias-controlled multiplex PCR. The paper's processing steps were these. The number of nucleated cells in each sample was estimated by amplification of reference gene primers within the assay. To quantify the absolute abundance of each unique TCRbeta CDR3 rearrangement, sequence reads were collapsed and filtered. For each sample, productive Simpson clonality was calculated as the square root of Simpson's diversity index over productive rearrangements. TCRdb took this table from immuneACCESS and kept in-frame rearrangements with V and J called. Such tables lack part of the clones; where checked against another copy, unresolved V genes explain under half of the gap, and the rest is unexplained. V and J calls and clone size are given by that table; D and trimming were obtained from the DNA. The sample profile shows approximately 85,000 clones; about 85% of them were found once. 12% of the sample rests with the top ten.

About this clone: It lacks a known antigen. One base away there is no much larger clone; base qualities are not given.

The research as a whole found: Clinical and demographic metadata were provided uncurated, with the amount varying by source and participant.

The collaborating institutions used their own protocols to collect whole blood in K2EDTA tubes. Collaborator samples were shipped for TCRbeta analysis as frozen whole blood, isolated PBMCs, or DNA extracted from either sample type. This receptor was identified in a woman in her 70s with active or convalescent COVID-19. The sample taken for sequencing was peripheral blood.

The CDR3 reads as follows: CASSYSTSGVYEQYF. The DNA reads TGTGCCAGCAGTTACTCGACTAGCGGGGTTTACGAGCAGTACTTC. Recombination linked TRBV6-5 to TRBJ2-7, and TRBD2 aligns with 11 junction nucleotides. As encoded in the germline V gene, CDR1 is MNHEY while CDR2 is SVGAGI. Trimmed from V: 0 bases; trimmed from J: 4 bases; junction bases lacking a gene match: 2. Including cysteine and phenylalanine, the CDR3 has 15 amino acids. Of the read, only the CDR3 DNA is kept; its 45 bases are in frame from base 1.